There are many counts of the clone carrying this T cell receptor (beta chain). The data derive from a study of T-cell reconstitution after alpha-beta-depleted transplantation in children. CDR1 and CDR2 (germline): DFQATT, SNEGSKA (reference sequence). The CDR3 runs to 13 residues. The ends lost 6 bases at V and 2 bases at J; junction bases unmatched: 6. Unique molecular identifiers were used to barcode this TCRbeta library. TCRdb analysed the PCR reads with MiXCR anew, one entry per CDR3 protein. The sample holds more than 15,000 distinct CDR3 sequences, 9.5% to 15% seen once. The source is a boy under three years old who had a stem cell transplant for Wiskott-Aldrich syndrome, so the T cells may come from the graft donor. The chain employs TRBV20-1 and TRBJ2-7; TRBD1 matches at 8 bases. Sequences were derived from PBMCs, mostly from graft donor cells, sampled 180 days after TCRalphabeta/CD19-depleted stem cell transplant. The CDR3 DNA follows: TGCAGTGCACCGGACAGGGTAACCTACGAGCAGTACTTC. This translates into CSAPDRVTYEQYF.